This T cell receptor (beta chain) stems from a study of identical twins. Remarks on this clonotype: The antigen is undetermined.

TCRdb passed the 5' RACE reads through MiXCR, listing each CDR3 protein once. Of 1.5 million to 2 million distinct CDR3 sequences in the sample, roughly a third were seen once. Overall study findings and caveats: Out-of-frame alpha sequences common to twins exhibited a surplus of low generation probability. Analyses of zero insertions could be partly confounded by invariant MAIT and iNKT cells.

Sequencing was performed on cord blood. This sequence originates from a newborn girl in good health.

The CDR3 sequence: CASSLVGQTSTDTQYF. DNA of the CDR3: TGTGCCAGCAGTTTAGTCGGACAAACTAGCACAGATACGCAGTATTTT. The genes are TRBV12-3 or TRBV12-4 and TRBJ2-3, with D perhaps matching TRBD1 (5 bases). Deletions cut 1 base from V and 0 bases from J, with 11 bases between. There are 16 residues in the CDR3.